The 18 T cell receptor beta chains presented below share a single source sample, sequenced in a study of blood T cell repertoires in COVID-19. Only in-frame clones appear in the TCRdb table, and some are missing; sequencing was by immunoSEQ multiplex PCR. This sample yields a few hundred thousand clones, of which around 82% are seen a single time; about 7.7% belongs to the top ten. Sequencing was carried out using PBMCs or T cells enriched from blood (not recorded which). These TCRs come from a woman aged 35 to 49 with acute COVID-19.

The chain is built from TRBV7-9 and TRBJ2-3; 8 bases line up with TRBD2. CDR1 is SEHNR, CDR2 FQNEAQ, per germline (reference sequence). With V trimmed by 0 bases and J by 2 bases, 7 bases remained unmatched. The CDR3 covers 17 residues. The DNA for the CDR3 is TGTGCCAGCAGCTTAGCAGTACCGGGAGGGTTCACAGATACGCAGTATTTT. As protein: CASSLAVPGGFTDTQYF.

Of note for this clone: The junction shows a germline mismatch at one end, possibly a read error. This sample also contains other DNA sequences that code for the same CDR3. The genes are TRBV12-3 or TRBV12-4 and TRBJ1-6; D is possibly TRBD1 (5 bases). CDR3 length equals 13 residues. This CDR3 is CASRLRGDSPLHF. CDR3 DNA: TGCGCCAGCAGACTGCGGGGGGATTCACCCCTCCACTTT.

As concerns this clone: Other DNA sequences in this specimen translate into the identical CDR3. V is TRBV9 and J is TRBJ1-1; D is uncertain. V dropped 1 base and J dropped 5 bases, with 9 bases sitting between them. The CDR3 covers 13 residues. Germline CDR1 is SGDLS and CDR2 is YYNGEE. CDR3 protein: CASSVQGSTEAFF. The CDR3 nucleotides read TGTGCCAGCAGCGTACAAGGGAGTACTGAAGCTTTCTTT.

The CDR3 DNA reads TGTGCCAGCAGCCCGGGGGAGAAGCTTGCTGTCACTGAAGCTTTCTTT. Residues: CASSPGEKLAVTEAFF. The chain is built from TRBV5-4 and TRBJ1-1; D is possibly TRBD1 (5 bases). There are 16 residues in the CDR3. The ends were cut back, 4 bases at V and 4 bases at J, with 20 bases in the middle. Germline CDR1 reads SGHNT; CDR2 reads YYREEE (reference sequence).

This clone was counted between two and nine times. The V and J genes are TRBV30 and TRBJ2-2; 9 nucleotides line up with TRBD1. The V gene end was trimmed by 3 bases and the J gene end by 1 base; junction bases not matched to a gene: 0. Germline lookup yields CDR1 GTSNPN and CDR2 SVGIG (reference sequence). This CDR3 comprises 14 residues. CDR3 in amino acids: CAWRTGGNTGELFF. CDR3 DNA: TGTGCCTGGAGGACAGGGGGGAACACCGGGGAGCTGTTTTTT.

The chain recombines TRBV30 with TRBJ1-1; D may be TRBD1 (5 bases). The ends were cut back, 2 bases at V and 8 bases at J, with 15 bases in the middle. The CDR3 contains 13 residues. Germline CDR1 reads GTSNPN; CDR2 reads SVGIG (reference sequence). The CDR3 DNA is TGTGCCTGGAGTTCACAAAGGGGCAGCGAAGCTTTCTTT. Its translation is CAWSSQRGSEAFF.

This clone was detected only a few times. The CDR3 loop is CAISEARAGQNEKLFF. The CDR3, as DNA: TGTGCCATCAGCGAAGCGCGGGCCGGGCAAAATGAAAAACTGTTTTTT. V is TRBV10-3 and J is TRBJ1-4; D not certain. The V gene's germline CDR1 is ENHRY and CDR2 SYGVKD. V gave up 6 bases and J gave up 5 bases, with 19 bases separating them. The CDR3 length is 16 residues.

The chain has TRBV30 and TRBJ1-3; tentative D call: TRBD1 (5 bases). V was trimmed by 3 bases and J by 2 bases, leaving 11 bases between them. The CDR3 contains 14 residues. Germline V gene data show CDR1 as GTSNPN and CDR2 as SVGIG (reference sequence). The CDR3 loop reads CAWRGRATGNTIYF. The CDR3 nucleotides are TGTGCCTGGAGGGGCAGGGCGACTGGAAACACCATATATTTT.

Here the CDR3 reads CASSVGGWDTEAFF. CDR3 nucleotide sequence: TGTGCCAGCAGCGTAGGAGGGTGGGACACTGAAGCTTTCTTT. The chain links TRBV9 to TRBJ1-1; D is unresolved. Per germline, CDR1 SGDLS and CDR2 YYNGEE. Trimming took 0 bases from V and 3 from J, leaving 9 bases between them. The CDR3 is 14 residues long.

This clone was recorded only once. This chain's CDR3 is CASSPPRGGAGEQFF. The CDR3 DNA reads TGTGCCAGCAGTCCCCCCCGCGGGGGGGCGGGTGAGCAGTTCTTC. The genes are TRBV6-5 and TRBJ2-1, with TRBD2 identical over 9 bases. After removal of 5 bases from V and 9 bases from J, the junction contained 11 bases not matched to a gene. Per germline, CDR1 MNHEY and CDR2 SVGAGI. The CDR3 covers 15 residues.

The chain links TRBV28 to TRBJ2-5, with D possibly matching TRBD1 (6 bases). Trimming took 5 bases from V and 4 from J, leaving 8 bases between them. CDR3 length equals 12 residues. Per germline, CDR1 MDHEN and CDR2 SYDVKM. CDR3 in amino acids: CASSGDTETQYF. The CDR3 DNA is TGTGCCAGCAGTGGGGACACAGAGACCCAGTACTTC.

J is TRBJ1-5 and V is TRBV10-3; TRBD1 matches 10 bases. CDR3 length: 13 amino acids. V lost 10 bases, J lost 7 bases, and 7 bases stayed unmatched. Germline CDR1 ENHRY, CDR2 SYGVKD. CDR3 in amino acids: CATGTGEGQPQHF. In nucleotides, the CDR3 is TGTGCCACCGGGACAGGGGAAGGGCAGCCCCAGCATTTT.

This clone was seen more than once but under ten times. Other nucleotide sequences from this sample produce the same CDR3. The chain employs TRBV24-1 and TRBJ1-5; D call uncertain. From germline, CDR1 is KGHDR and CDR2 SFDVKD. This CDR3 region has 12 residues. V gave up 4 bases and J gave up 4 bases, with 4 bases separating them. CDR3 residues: CATSDPNQPQHF. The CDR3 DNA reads TGTGCCACCAGTGACCCTAATCAGCCCCAGCATTTT.

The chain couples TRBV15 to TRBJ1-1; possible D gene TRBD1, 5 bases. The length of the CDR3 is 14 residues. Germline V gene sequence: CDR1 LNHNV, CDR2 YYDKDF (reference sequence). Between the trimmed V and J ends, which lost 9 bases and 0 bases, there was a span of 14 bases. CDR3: CATSRVQMNTEAFF. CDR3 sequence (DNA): TGTGCCACTTCCAGGGTACAAATGAACACTGAAGCTTTCTTT.

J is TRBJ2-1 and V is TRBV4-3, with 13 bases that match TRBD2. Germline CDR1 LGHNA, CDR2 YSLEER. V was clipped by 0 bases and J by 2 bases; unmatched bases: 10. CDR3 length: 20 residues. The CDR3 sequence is CASSQDLLAGGLWTYNEQFF. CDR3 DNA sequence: TGCGCCAGCAGCCAAGATCTACTAGCGGGAGGGCTTTGGACCTACAATGAGCAGTTCTTC.

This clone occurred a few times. CDR3 in DNA: TGTGCCAGCAGGGGGCTCGGGACAGCGAACACCGGGGAGCTGTTTTTT. Its translation is CASRGLGTANTGELFF. The genes are TRBV7-2 and TRBJ2-2, with 7 bases aligning to TRBD1. V was clipped by 6 bases and J by 0 bases; unmatched bases: 7. The CDR3 has 16 residues. CDR1 SGHTA and CDR2 FQGNSA come from the germline V gene.

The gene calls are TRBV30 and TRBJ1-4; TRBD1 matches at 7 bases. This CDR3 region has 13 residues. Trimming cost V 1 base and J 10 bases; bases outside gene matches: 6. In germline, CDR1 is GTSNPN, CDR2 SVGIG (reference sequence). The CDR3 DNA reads TGTGCCTGGAGTGACCGACAGGGCCGAAAACTGTTTTTT. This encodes CAWSDRQGRKLFF.

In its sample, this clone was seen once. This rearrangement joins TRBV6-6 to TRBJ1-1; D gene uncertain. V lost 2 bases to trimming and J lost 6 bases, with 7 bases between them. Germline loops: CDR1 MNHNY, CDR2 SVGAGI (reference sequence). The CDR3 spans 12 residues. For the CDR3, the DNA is TGTGCCAGCAGTTACGAGGCCTCTGAAGCTTTCTTT. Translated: CASSYEASEAFF.